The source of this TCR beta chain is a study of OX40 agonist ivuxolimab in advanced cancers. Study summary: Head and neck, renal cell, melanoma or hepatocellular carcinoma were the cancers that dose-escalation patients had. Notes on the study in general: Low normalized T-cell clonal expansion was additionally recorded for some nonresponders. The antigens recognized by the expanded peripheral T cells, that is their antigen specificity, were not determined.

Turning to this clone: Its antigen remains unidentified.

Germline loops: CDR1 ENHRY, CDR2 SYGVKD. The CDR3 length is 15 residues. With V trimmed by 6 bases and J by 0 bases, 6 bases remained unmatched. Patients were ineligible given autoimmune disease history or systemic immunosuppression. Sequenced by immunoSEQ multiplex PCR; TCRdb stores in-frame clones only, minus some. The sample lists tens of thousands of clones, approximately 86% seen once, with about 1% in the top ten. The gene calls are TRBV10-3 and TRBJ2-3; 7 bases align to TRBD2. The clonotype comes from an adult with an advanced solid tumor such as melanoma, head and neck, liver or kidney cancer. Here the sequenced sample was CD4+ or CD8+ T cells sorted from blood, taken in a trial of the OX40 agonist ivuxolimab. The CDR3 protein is CAISGGITSTDTQYF. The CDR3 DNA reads TGTGCCATCAGCGGGGGGATAACTAGCACAGATACGCAGTATTTT.